This T cell receptor beta chain is from a study of shared clonotypes between healthy human individuals. Libraries were prepared by immunoSEQ multiplex PCR; TCRdb keeps only in-frame clonotypes and omits some of them. There are some 500,000 clones in the sample; 95% to 97% occur only once, and approximately 0.062% lies in the top ten. Study results and caveats: Shared clonotypes across all four donors exceeded non-shared ones in generation probability.

On this clone: What it binds is not known.

The study separated CD4+ cells into CD45RA+ naive and CD45RA-negative memory subsets. V lost 7 bases and J lost 7, with 17 bases in between. Germline V gene sequence: CDR1 SNHLY, CDR2 FYNNEI. The CDR3 is 14 amino acids. This chain links TRBV2 with TRBJ2-1; weak D call: TRBD2 (5 bases). Sequences were obtained from naive CD4+ T cells sorted from blood. Subset: CD45RA+ positively selected. The TCR was taken from a woman aged 25-40 years in good health. For the CDR3, the DNA is TGTGCCAGCACCCAACTTCGGGAACGGAATGAGCAGTTCTTC. The encoded protein is CASTQLRERNEQFF. The complete variable domain, with remaining parts taken from reference TRBV2 and TRBJ2-1, reads EPEVTQTPSHQVTQMGQEVILRCVPISNHLYFYWYRQILGQKVEFLVSFYNNEISEKSEIFDDQFSVERPDGSNFTLKIRSTKLEDSAMYFCASTQLRERNEQFFGPGTRLTVL.